One and the same sample provided the 2 T cell receptor beta chains below, sequenced in a study of cytomegalovirus exposure and HLA in healthy donors. Primers: 60 Vbeta forward and 13 Jbeta reverse. Measured with immunoSEQ multiplex PCR; TCRdb has only the in-frame clones, and not every one. The table has around 200,000 clones, 65% to 80% seen once. The material sequenced was PBMCs. The receptors here all came from a man aged 25 to 45 in good health and CMV-seropositive.

The chain couples TRBV5-3 to TRBJ2-5; D gene ambiguous. TRBV5-3 is given ORF status, its function remaining uncertain. Trimming shortened V by 7 bases and J by 2 bases, and 12 bases separated the two germline ends. CDR3 length: 13 amino acids. The DNA of the CDR3 is TGTGCCAGACCCAGGCCCAGGCAAGAGACCCAGTACTTC. This codes for CARPRPRQETQYF.

This clone turned up a few times. This chain links TRBV29-1 with TRBJ2-7; 10 bases agree with TRBD2. Germline CDR1 and CDR2: SQVTM and ANQGSEA. This CDR3 comprises 13 residues. After removal of 2 bases from V and 6 bases from J, the junction contained 4 bases not matched to a gene. The DNA for the CDR3 is TGCAGCGTTGAACCGCTAGCGGGAGTCGAGCAGTACTTC. Its translation is CSVEPLAGVEQYF.